A selection of T cell receptor beta chains follows, all from one sample in a study of blood T cells in healthy people across ages. TCRdb used MiXCR to reprocess the 5' RACE reads, holding one entry per CDR3 protein. The sample lists about 1,800,000 distinct CDR3 sequences, roughly 27% occurring once. The source material was blood. The origin of the receptors is a woman in her thirties in good health. The CDR3 runs from the conserved cysteine through the conserved F or W. Each record gives: J gene, V gene, CDR3 protein.

J: TRBJ1-6
V: TRBV27
CDR3: CASSSYRGIFQSPLHF

J: TRBJ2-1
V: TRBV5-1
CDR3: CASSPEGQGIGEQFF

J: TRBJ2-7
V: TRBV20-1
CDR3: CSAPGAVAYEQYF

J: TRBJ2-7
V: TRBV20-1
CDR3: CSARDIRGTSPLEQYF

J: TRBJ2-5
V: TRBV5-1
CDR3: CTSSRDGLTQETQYF

J: TRBJ2-6
V: TRBV3-1
CDR3: CASSQERSGANVLTF

J: TRBJ2-7
V: TRBV11-2
CDR3: CASSLDLGYEQYF

J: TRBJ2-7
V: TRBV3-1
CDR3: CASSNLHPTYEQYF

J: TRBJ2-3
V: TRBV5-5
CDR3: CASSLGGLAGYTRYF

J: TRBJ2-1
V: TRBV20-1
CDR3: CSARIPRKEQFF

J: TRBJ2-1
V: TRBV4-3
CDR3: CASSQVASGSRGDEQFF

J: TRBJ2-7
V: TRBV14
CDR3: CASSQDWGAGEQYF

J: TRBJ2-5
V: TRBV5-1
CDR3: CASSNRQGGETQYF

J: TRBJ2-5
V: TRBV29-1
CDR3: CSVKVASDIQETQYF

J: TRBJ1-6
V: TRBV5-1
CDR3: CASSVGGWSSPLHF

J: TRBJ2-3
V: TRBV29-1
CDR3: CSVVLGLTSTDTQYF

J: TRBJ1-2
V: TRBV7-2
CDR3: CASSWGEGGFGYGYTF

J: TRBJ1-4
V: TRBV2
CDR3: CASRDTTRGEKLFF

J: TRBJ2-3
V: TRBV9
CDR3: CASSAGLAGPGTQYF

J: TRBJ2-3
V: TRBV7-9
CDR3: CASSAPSSGTDTQYF

J: TRBJ1-1
V: TRBV6-2/TRBV6-3
CDR3: CASSPWTERKTEAFF

J: TRBJ1-2
V: TRBV7-9
CDR3: CASSFPEEVKSYTF